This entry lists 17 T cell receptor beta chains sequenced from one sample in a study of cytomegalovirus exposure and HLA in healthy donors. TCRdb's copy holds only in-frame clones and misses some; the assay was immunoSEQ multiplex PCR. This table has a few hundred thousand clones, 86% appearing once. Sequencing used PBMCs. The receptors were gathered from a woman under 30 in good health and CMV-seronegative.

The chain links TRBV6-1 to TRBJ1-4, with D hard to call. This CDR3 region has 18 residues. Per germline, CDR1 MNHNS and CDR2 SASEGT. The ends were cut back, 0 bases at V and 1 base at J, with 15 bases in the middle. CDR3 sequence reads: CASSEASGGIGTNEKLFF. The CDR3 DNA sequence: TGTGCCAGCAGTGAAGCTTCGGGAGGGATCGGAACTAATGAAAAACTGTTTTTT.

Here the CDR3 DNA reads TGTGCCAGCAGCTTAACCGGACGAGGGACAGGAGTTACCGGGGAGCTGTTTTTT. Amino acid sequence: CASSLTGRGTGVTGELFF. The rearrangement joins TRBV7-3 to TRBJ2-2, with 8 bases matching TRBD1. The J segment lost 5 bases and the V segment lost 0 bases, leaving 11 bases of the junction unmatched. The CDR3 runs 18 residues. Per the germline V gene, CDR1 is SGHTA and CDR2 is FQGTGA.

The chain combines TRBV5-5 with TRBJ2-7; TRBD1 matches 10 bases. This CDR3 has 16 residues. Germline assignment: CDR1 SGHKS and CDR2 YYEKEE (reference sequence). Unmatched junction bases numbered 15, after V lost 3 bases and J lost 9 bases. CDR3 amino acids: CASSSYAGTGVAWQYF. The DNA for the CDR3 is TGTGCCAGCAGCTCTTATGCCGGGACAGGGGTCGCCTGGCAGTACTTC.

This clone was seen only once. V gene TRBV15 combines with J gene TRBJ1-2; a weak D match, TRBD1 (6 bases). Germline lookup yields CDR1 LNHNV and CDR2 YYDKDF (reference sequence). V was trimmed by 3 bases and J by 4 bases, leaving 21 bases between them. The CDR3 is 17 amino acids. CDR3 nucleotide sequence: TGTGCCACCAGCAGGCCCTGGGGGCAGGGTAGGGGCTATGGCTACACCTTC. Amino acids: CATSRPWGQGRGYGYTF.

V is TRBV28 and J is TRBJ2-7; 8 nucleotides align to TRBD1. The CDR3 has 17 amino acids. Germline V gives CDR1 MDHEN, CDR2 SYDVKM. V was pared by 7 bases and J by 2 bases, with 16 bases of the junction left unmatched. This CDR3 reads CASTPYHGTGFPYEQYF. The CDR3 DNA sequence: TGTGCCAGCACACCTTATCATGGGACAGGTTTCCCCTACGAGCAGTACTTC.

This chain links TRBV18 with TRBJ2-1; D might be TRBD2 (5 bases). The ends were cut back, 5 bases at V and 4 bases at J, with 12 bases in the middle. Germline CDR1 reads KGHSH; CDR2 reads LQKENI. The CDR3 runs 14 residues. The CDR3 DNA is TGTGCCAGCTCAAGCCCGCGAGGGTACAATGAGCAGTTCTTC. Protein sequence: CASSSPRGYNEQFF. Full variable domain (remainder filled in from reference TRBV18 and TRBJ2-1): NAGVMQNPRHLVRRRGQEARLRCSPMKGHSHVYWYRQLPEEGLKFMVYLQKENIIDESGMPKERFSAEFPKEGPSILRIQQVVRGDSAAYFCASSSPRGYNEQFFGPGTRLTVL.

This clone was observed a handful of times. For the CDR3, the DNA is TGTGCCTACCGGGACAGGGGGACCTACGAGCAGTACTTC. Translation: CAYRDRGTYEQYF. The chain carries TRBV30 and TRBJ2-7; the match to TRBD1 covers 11 bases. In germline, CDR1 is GTSNPN, CDR2 SVGIG (reference sequence). J gave up 2 bases and V 7 bases, and 4 bases lay outside the gene matches. The CDR3 totals 13 residues.

The chain has TRBV5-1 and TRBJ1-1, with D possibly TRBD1 on 5 matching bases. Trimming stripped 4 bases from V and 4 bases from J, with 8 bases between. CDR3 length equals 12 residues. CDR1 and CDR2 from the germline V gene are SGHRS and YFSETQ. CDR3 protein: CASSPGGTEAFF. The CDR3 DNA is TGCGCCAGCAGCCCGGGGGGCACTGAAGCTTTCTTT.

The V gene is TRBV2, the J gene TRBJ2-5; 10 bases line up with TRBD2. J was trimmed by 4 bases and V by 6 bases; bases with no gene match: 14. Germline CDR1 reads SNHLY; CDR2 reads FYNNEI. The CDR3 has 17 amino acids. This chain's CDR3 is CASRAGLARTTGETQYF. The CDR3 DNA reads as TGTGCCAGCAGAGCGGGACTAGCGAGAACTACGGGAGAGACCCAGTACTTC.

This clone was seen ten or more times. The chain couples TRBV30 to TRBJ2-2, with 13 bases fitting TRBD2. CDR3 length: 15 amino acids. V trimming: 1 base; J trimming: 4 bases; junction bases outside the gene matches: 0. Germline loops: CDR1 GTSNPN, CDR2 SVGIG (reference sequence). The CDR3 protein is CAWSGTSGGTGELFF. CDR3 nucleotides: TGTGCCTGGAGTGGGACTAGCGGGGGCACCGGGGAGCTGTTTTTT. Full variable domain (remainder filled in from reference TRBV30 and TRBJ2-2): SQTIHQWPATLVQPVGSPLSLECTVEGTSNPNLYWYRQAAGRGLQLLFYSVGIGQISSEVPQNLSASRPQDRQFILSSKKLLLSDSGFYLCAWSGTSGGTGELFFGEGSRLTVL.

The chain combines TRBV27 with TRBJ1-2; 7 bases are shared with TRBD1. The CDR3 runs to 15 residues. V dropped 6 bases and J dropped 3; count of bases not matched to a gene: 10. Looked up from germline, CDR1 is MNHEY and CDR2 is SMNVEV (reference sequence). CDR3 nucleotide sequence: TGTGCCAGCAGATCCCGGGGCCAGGGGGACTATGGCTACACCTTC. Amino acids: CASRSRGQGDYGYTF.

This chain links TRBV28 with TRBJ1-4, with unresolved D. Germline values: CDR1 MDHEN, CDR2 SYDVKM. The V end was cut by 3 bases, the J end by 6 bases, with 11 bases between. This CDR3 contains 14 residues. CDR3 sequence reads: CASSFGGIDEKLFF. CDR3 bases: TGTGCCAGCAGTTTCGGAGGGATCGATGAAAAACTGTTTTTT.

This clone occurred once. V usage is TRBV2 and J usage is TRBJ2-5; 9 bases agree with TRBD2. Unmatched junction bases numbered 7, after V lost 4 bases and J lost 4 bases. Germline V lookup: CDR1 SNHLY, CDR2 FYNNEI. The CDR3 contains 15 residues. The CDR3 region is CASSVGLAGIETQYF. The CDR3, as DNA: TGTGCCAGCAGTGTGGGGCTAGCGGGGATAGAGACCCAGTACTTC. Drawing the rest from reference TRBV2 and TRBJ2-5, the complete variable domain is EPEVTQTPSHQVTQMGQEVILRCVPISNHLYFYWYRQILGQKVEFLVSFYNNEISEKSEIFDDQFSVERPDGSNFTLKIRSTKLEDSAMYFCASSVGLAGIETQYFGPGTRLLVL.

V is TRBV28 and J is TRBJ2-3; TRBD2 aligns across 8 bases. The V and J ends lost 8 bases and 6 bases, in that order; junction bases with no gene match: 13. The CDR3 is 15 amino acids. Germline-derived CDR1 and CDR2 are MDHEN and SYDVKM. CDR3 DNA: TGTGCCAGCCGAACAGGGACTAGTGGAACCGATACGCAGTATTTT. Protein sequence: CASRTGTSGTDTQYF.

As concerns this clone: Other DNA sequences from this sample encode an identical CDR3 as well. This chain links TRBV5-1 with TRBJ2-2, with D unresolved. Germline V CDR1 and CDR2: SGHRS, YFSETQ. Between the trimmed V and J ends, which lost 3 bases and 3 bases, there was a span of 3 bases. The CDR3 totals 12 residues. CDR3 protein: CASSSYTGELFF. DNA of the CDR3: TGCGCCAGCAGCTCTTACACCGGGGAGCTGTTTTTT.

The chain uses TRBV28 and TRBJ2-1; D perhaps matches TRBD1 (5 bases). Trimming removed 4 bases at V and 4 bases at J, with 8 bases between. Germline V gives CDR1 MDHEN, CDR2 SYDVKM. CDR3 length: 13 amino acids. CDR3 nucleotide sequence: TGTGCCAGCAGTTCCTCAGGGTACAATGAGCAGTTCTTC. It codes for CASSSSGYNEQFF.

The V call is TRBV2, the J call TRBJ1-4; no reliable D call. The germline CDR1 and CDR2 sequences are SNHLY and FYNNEI. V was pared by 3 bases and J by 1 base, with 6 bases between. This CDR3 has 14 residues. The CDR3 loop reads CASSDPGTNEKLFF. CDR3 sequence (DNA): TGTGCCAGCAGTGACCCGGGAACTAATGAAAAACTGTTTTTT.